This TCR beta chain was identified in a study of PD-1 blockade in classical Hodgkin lymphoma. Study-level results: CD4+ TCR diversity rose significantly by C4D1, and CD8+ TCR diversity did not.

About this clone itself: Its antigen is unknown.

Clones were sequenced by immunoSEQ multiplex PCR, and TCRdb holds only the in-frame ones, with some missing. The data show fewer than 65,000 clones, with under 95% seen just once and approximately 9.9% held by the top ten. Exposure to brentuximab vedotin varied, and each patient had relapsed following autologous stem cell transplantation. The V gene's germline CDR1 is SNHLY and CDR2 FYNNEI. The CDR3 extends over 15 amino acids. V lost 7 bases and J 4 bases, leaving 19 bases between the germline ends. The TCR was taken from a human donor with classical Hodgkin lymphoma. This chain joins TRBV2 and TRBJ1-2, with D uncertain. The sequencing used peripheral blood mononuclear cells (PBMCs), collected at baseline. The CDR3 sequence is CASTQNRGLGYGYTF. In nucleotides, the CDR3 is TGTGCCAGCACCCAAAATCGAGGGCTGGGCTATGGCTACACCTTC.